This TCR beta chain is drawn from a study of cytomegalovirus exposure and HLA in healthy donors. 60 Vbeta and 13 Jbeta primers were used in PCR. Generated by immunoSEQ multiplex PCR, the TCRdb table keeps only in-frame clones and is missing some. The table includes roughly 90,000 clones, over 75% detected once. Germline V gene data show CDR1 as LNHDA and CDR2 as SQIVND (reference sequence). V was cut by 6 bases and J by 0 bases, with 6 bases left in between. The CDR3 totals 13 residues. What was sequenced was PBMCs. This sequence originates from a man aged 30 to 45 in good health and CMV-seronegative. This chain connects TRBV19 to TRBJ1-3; no clear D gene. The CDR3 DNA sequence: TGTGCCAGTAGACAGATCTCTGGAAACACCATATATTTT. Its translation: CASRQISGNTIYF.